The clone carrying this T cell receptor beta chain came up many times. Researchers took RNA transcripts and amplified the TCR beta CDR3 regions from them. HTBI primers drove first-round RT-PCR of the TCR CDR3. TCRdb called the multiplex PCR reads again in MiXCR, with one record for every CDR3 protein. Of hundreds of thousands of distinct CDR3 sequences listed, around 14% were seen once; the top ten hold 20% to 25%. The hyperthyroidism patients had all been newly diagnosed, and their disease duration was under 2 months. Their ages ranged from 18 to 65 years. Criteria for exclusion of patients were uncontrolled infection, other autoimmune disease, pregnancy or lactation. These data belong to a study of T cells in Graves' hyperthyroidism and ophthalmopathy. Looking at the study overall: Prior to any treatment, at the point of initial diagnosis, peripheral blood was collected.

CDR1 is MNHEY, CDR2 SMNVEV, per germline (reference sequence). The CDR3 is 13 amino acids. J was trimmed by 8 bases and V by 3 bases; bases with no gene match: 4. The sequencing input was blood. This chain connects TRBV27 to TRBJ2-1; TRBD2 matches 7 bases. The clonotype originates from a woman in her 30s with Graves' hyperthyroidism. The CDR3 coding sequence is TGTGCCAGCAGTTTGTCGCGGGAGTATGAGCAGTTCTTC. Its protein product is CASSLSREYEQFF.